This TCR beta chain derives from a study of OX40 agonist ivuxolimab in advanced cancers. The repertoire was sequenced with immunoSEQ multiplex PCR; TCRdb's copy has only in-frame clones and lacks some. The table has some 70,000 clones, about 84% seen once; the top ten hold less than 9.5%. CDR1 and CDR2 from the germline V gene are WSHSY and SAAADI. Losses at the gene ends were 8 bases for V and 8 bases for J; bases not matched to a gene: 5. CDR3 size: 14 residues. By share, this clone ranks as medium-sized (0.01 to 0.1%). The specimen was CD4+ or CD8+ T cells sorted from blood, collected in a trial of the OX40 agonist ivuxolimab. The chain joins TRBV10-2 to TRBJ2-2, with 13 nucleotides matching TRBD2. This receptor was taken from an adult with an advanced solid tumor such as melanoma, head and neck, liver or kidney cancer. CDR3 sequence: CASGTSGAKGELFF. The CDR3 bases are TGCGCCAGCGGGACTAGCGGGGCTAAGGGGGAGCTGTTTTTT.